Shown below are 32 T cell receptor beta chains from a single sample sequenced in a study of shared clonotypes between healthy human individuals. The method was immunoSEQ multiplex PCR; TCRdb's version includes in-frame clones alone and lacks a portion of them. The sample includes around 350,000 clones, more than 60% of them seen just once. Material for sequencing was memory CD4+ T cells sorted from blood. As for subset: CD45RA-negative fraction. These TCRs come from a man aged 30-40 years in good health.

The chain links TRBV7-9 to TRBJ1-4; weak D call: TRBD1 (5 bases). Trimming took off 1 base at V and 8 bases at J, with 11 bases between the two ends. Germline V gene data show CDR1 as SEHNR and CDR2 as FQNEAQ (reference sequence). This CDR3 has 14 amino acids. The CDR3 protein is CASSLGDGYEKLFF. The CDR3, as DNA: TGTGCCAGCAGCTTAGGGGACGGATACGAAAAACTGTTTTTT.

The V and J genes are TRBV11-2 and TRBJ2-1; perhaps TRBD2 as D (5 bases). The CDR3 is made up of 17 amino acids. Trimming removed 1 base at V and 6 bases at J, with 19 bases between. Germline lookup yields CDR1 SGHAT and CDR2 FQNNGV. Written as DNA, the CDR3 is TGTGCCAGCAGCTTAGTGGTGGGAGCCCTATTTTCCAATGAGCAGTTCTTC. This gives the protein CASSLVVGALFSNEQFF.

The chain joins TRBV29-1 to TRBJ2-2; a possible D gene is TRBD2 (5 bases). Trimming left V 3 bases short and J 3 bases short, with 20 bases between. The CDR3 is 17 residues long. The germline V gene encodes CDR1 SQVTM and CDR2 ANQGSEA. This CDR3 reads CSVERWETKEDTGELFF. DNA of the CDR3: TGCAGCGTTGAGAGATGGGAGACCAAGGAGGACACCGGGGAGCTGTTTTTT.

The chain has TRBV11-1 and TRBJ1-1; no firm D call. V lost 5 bases to trimming and J lost 1 base, with 11 bases between them. The germline CDR1 and CDR2 sequences are SGHAT and FQDESV (reference sequence). CDR3 length: 14 residues. CDR3 amino acids: CASSVIVGNTEAFF. The CDR3 DNA reads as TGTGCCAGCAGCGTTATAGTAGGGAACACTGAAGCTTTCTTT.

V usage is TRBV5-1 and J usage is TRBJ2-7; D is undetermined. CDR1 and CDR2 (germline): SGHRS, YFSETQ. Trimming stripped 3 bases from V and 2 bases from J, with 12 bases between. The CDR3 contains 14 residues. CDR3 region: CASSSGALTYEQYF. CDR3 bases: TGCGCCAGCAGCTCCGGCGCCTTAACCTACGAGCAGTACTTC.

The chain has TRBV6-6 and TRBJ1-2; 12 bases align to TRBD1. Germline V gives CDR1 MNHNY, CDR2 SVGAGI (reference sequence). V was pared by 5 bases and J by 6 bases, with 10 bases of the junction left unmatched. The CDR3 consists of 16 residues. The CDR3 sequence: CASSQGQGAVWDGYTF. In DNA, the CDR3 is TGTGCCAGCAGTCAGGGACAGGGGGCTGTGTGGGATGGCTACACCTTC.

The chain uses TRBV2 and TRBJ1-3, with D unclear. The V and J ends lost 4 bases and 2 bases respectively, with 6 bases between them. The CDR3 runs 13 residues. Germline-derived CDR1 and CDR2 are SNHLY and FYNNEI. The CDR3 region has the DNA TGTGCCAGCAGTGTAGGGACTGGAAACACCATATATTTT. Amino acids: CASSVGTGNTIYF.

This clone was counted many times. This sequence joins TRBV11-3 and TRBJ2-3; 8 nucleotides match TRBD2. Germline trimming cut 1 base from V and 2 bases from J; bases unmatched to any gene: 8. This CDR3 region has 17 residues. Germline V CDR1 and CDR2: SGHNT, YENEEA. CDR3 loop: CASSLAGSGTTTDTQYF. The CDR3 nucleotides are TGTGCCAGCAGCTTAGCGGGTAGCGGGACAACCACAGATACGCAGTATTTT. The variable domain in full, completed from reference TRBV11-3 and TRBJ2-3, reads EAGVVQSPRYKIIEKKQPVAFWCNPISGHNTLYWYLQNLGQGPELLIRYENEEAVDDSQLPKDRFSAERLKGVDSTLKIQPAELGDSAVYLCASSLAGSGTTTDTQYFGPGTRLTVL.

V gene TRBV5-6 combines with J gene TRBJ2-3; 10 bases are a match to TRBD2. The J segment lost 5 bases and the V segment lost 2 bases, leaving 11 bases of the junction unmatched. Germline loops: CDR1 SGHDT, CDR2 YYEEEE. The CDR3 sequence is 17 residues long. CDR3 sequence reads: CASSFRLAGLGQDTQYF. DNA of the CDR3: TGTGCCAGCAGCTTTCGACTAGCGGGTTTGGGCCAAGATACGCAGTATTTT.

On this clone: At the DNA level, this CDR3 is encoded by other sequences in the same sample as well. The gene calls are TRBV5-1 and TRBJ1-2; unclear D gene. The V end lost 4 bases, the J end lost 4 bases, and 14 bases lay between the germline ends. CDR3 length equals 14 residues. Germline loops: CDR1 SGHRS, CDR2 YFSETQ. The CDR3 coding sequence is TGCGCCAGCAGCCTGGAGGTAGGGATCTATGGCTACACCTTC. As protein: CASSLEVGIYGYTF.

This rearrangement joins TRBV7-8 to TRBJ2-1; no clear D. Germline CDR1 is SGHVS and CDR2 is FQNEAQ. The CDR3 is made up of 14 amino acids. V was clipped by 6 bases and J by 2 bases, with 11 bases between them. The CDR3 sequence is CASSATRAYNEQFF. DNA for the CDR3: TGTGCCAGCAGTGCTACTCGTGCCTACAATGAGCAGTTCTTC.

The V and J genes are TRBV5-4 and TRBJ2-7, with 8 positions matching TRBD2. The CDR3 is 14 residues long. Germline V gene lookup returns CDR1 SGHNT and CDR2 YYREEE (reference sequence). The junction had 7 bases not matched to a gene; V was cut back by 3 bases and J by 5 bases. The CDR3 nucleotides read TGTGCCAGCAGCTCGCGGGAGGATCTCGACGAGCAGTACTTC. The encoded protein is CASSSREDLDEQYF. Combining the CDR3 with reference TRBV5-4 and TRBJ2-7 gives the whole variable domain ETGVTQSPTHLIKTRGQQVTLRCSSQSGHNTVSWYQQALGQGPQFIFQYYREEENGRGNFPPRFSGLQFPNYSSELNVNALELDDSALYLCASSSREDLDEQYFGPGTRLTVT.

Ten or more counts support this clone. The chain has TRBV14 and TRBJ2-7; maybe TRBD2 (8 bases). V gave up 3 bases and J gave up 2 bases, with 23 bases separating them. The germline V gene has CDR1 SGHDN and CDR2 FVKESK. CDR3 size: 18 residues. CDR3: CASSHSGARGSHAYEQYF. As DNA, the CDR3 is TGTGCCAGCAGCCATAGCGGGGCCAGGGGGTCCCATGCCTACGAGCAGTACTTC.

This chain links TRBV5-4 with TRBJ1-2; D not certain. CDR1 is SGHNT, CDR2 YYREEE, per germline (reference sequence). Trimming cost V 0 bases and J 3 bases, with 12 bases left between them. This CDR3 is 15 amino acids long. The CDR3 loop reads CASSLAVHPDYGYTF. The DNA for the CDR3 is TGTGCCAGCAGCTTGGCCGTCCACCCTGACTATGGCTACACCTTC.

The chain uses TRBV2 and TRBJ2-2; 9 bases are shared with TRBD1. The CDR3 runs 15 residues. V gave up 2 bases and J gave up 5 bases; unmatched junction bases: 3. The germline V gene encodes CDR1 SNHLY and CDR2 FYNNEI. In nucleotides, the CDR3 is TGTGCCAGCAGTGAATTACAGGGGGCGACCGGGGAGCTGTTTTTT. Translation: CASSELQGATGELFF.

This clone has at least ten counts. V and J are TRBV4-1 and TRBJ1-2; 11 bases are shared with TRBD1. CDR3 length: 16 residues. The V gene end was trimmed by 0 bases and the J gene end by 8 bases; junction bases not matched to a gene: 8. Germline CDR1 MGHRA, CDR2 YSYEKL. CDR3 sequence reads: CASSQEIGTGGNGYTF. DNA for the CDR3: TGCGCCAGCAGCCAAGAAATCGGGACAGGGGGGAACGGCTACACCTTC.

The rearrangement uses TRBV7-9 and TRBJ2-2; D gene unclear. Trimming left V 5 bases short and J 7 bases short, with 8 bases between. This CDR3 is built from 12 residues. The germline gives CDR1 SEHNR, CDR2 FQNEAQ (reference sequence). Here the CDR3 reads CASSGVYGELFF. CDR3 nucleotides: TGTGCCAGCAGCGGGGTCTACGGGGAGCTGTTTTTT.

The chain joins TRBV28 to TRBJ1-5; no definite D call. Germline V gene lookup returns CDR1 MDHEN and CDR2 SYDVKM. CDR3 length: 14 residues. V was trimmed by 5 bases and J by 5 bases, leaving 13 bases between them. The CDR3 sequence: CASSPHRPYQPQHF. The CDR3 DNA reads TGTGCCAGCAGTCCCCACCGGCCCTATCAGCCCCAGCATTTT.

Comments on this clone: This sample includes further DNA sequences coding for the same CDR3. This rearrangement joins TRBV2 to TRBJ2-3; D ambiguous. The CDR3 runs to 14 residues. V was cut by 7 bases and J by 0 bases, with 11 bases left in between. Germline loops: CDR1 SNHLY, CDR2 FYNNEI. DNA of the CDR3: TGTGCCAGCAAAGGCAGAACTAGCACAGATACGCAGTATTTT. It encodes CASKGRTSTDTQYF.

The chain couples TRBV27 to TRBJ2-2; no clear D. Germline CDR1 reads MNHEY; CDR2 reads SMNVEV (reference sequence). Trimming took 6 bases from V and 2 from J, leaving 4 bases between them. CDR3 length: 12 amino acids. As DNA, the CDR3 is TGTGCCAGCAGCCACAACACCGGGGAGCTGTTTTTT. It encodes CASSHNTGELFF.

Only one count was recorded for this clone. The chain joins TRBV19 to TRBJ2-7; 14 nucleotides line up with TRBD2. In germline, CDR1 is LNHDA, CDR2 SQIVND (reference sequence). With 6 bases clipped from V and 4 bases from J, the junction kept 2 bases outside the gene matches. This CDR3 has 14 residues. DNA of the CDR3: TGTGCCAGTAGCAGGACTAGCGGGAGGTACGAGCAGTACTTC. Encoded protein: CASSRTSGRYEQYF. Full variable domain (rest looked up from reference TRBV19 and TRBJ2-7): DGGITQSPKYLFRKEGQNVTLSCEQNLNHDAMYWYRQDPGQGLRLIYYSQIVNDFQKGDIAEGYSVSREKKESFPLTVTSAQKNPTAFYLCASSRTSGRYEQYFGPGTRLTVT.

The CDR3 is CASSLALGSYEQYF. The DNA of the CDR3 is TGCGCCAGCAGCTTGGCCTTGGGGAGCTACGAGCAGTACTTC. V and J are TRBV5-1 and TRBJ2-7; D perhaps matches TRBD2 (5 bases). Trimming stripped 0 bases from V and 3 bases from J, with 10 bases between. The CDR3 totals 14 residues. CDR1 is SGHRS, CDR2 YFSETQ, per germline.

V gene TRBV5-1 combines with J gene TRBJ1-2, with D perhaps TRBD1 (6 bases). Trimming pared 0 bases from V and 8 bases from J, leaving 11 bases between. The CDR3 consists of 13 residues. The V gene's germline CDR1 is SGHRS and CDR2 YFSETQ. The CDR3 DNA reads as TGCGCCAGCAGCTTGGCTGGGGGCATGGGCTACACCTTC. It codes for CASSLAGGMGYTF.

The chain carries TRBV11-2 and TRBJ2-2; D is unclear. CDR1 and CDR2 from the germline V gene are SGHAT and FQNNGV. The V end was cut by 7 bases, the J end by 3 bases, with 15 bases between. This CDR3 contains 15 residues. CDR3 sequence reads: CASTDLAGDTGELFF. CDR3 DNA sequence: TGTGCCAGCACCGATTTGGCTGGGGACACCGGGGAGCTGTTTTTT. Full variable domain (remainder filled in from reference TRBV11-2 and TRBJ2-2): EAGVAQSPRYKIIEKRQSVAFWCNPISGHATLYWYQQILGQGPKLLIQFQNNGVVDDSQLPKDRFSAERLKGVDSTLKIQPAKLEDSAVYLCASTDLAGDTGELFFGEGSRLTVL.

V gene TRBV19 combines with J gene TRBJ2-7; 10 nucleotides match TRBD2. Germline loops: CDR1 LNHDA, CDR2 SQIVND (reference sequence). V lost 5 bases and J lost 1; bases outside the gene matches: 8. The CDR3 spans 16 residues. The CDR3 sequence: CASSANKAGGSYEQYF. CDR3 coding DNA: TGTGCCAGTAGTGCTAACAAAGCGGGAGGGTCCTACGAGCAGTACTTC.

The genes are TRBV7-9 and TRBJ2-3; 7 bases are a match to TRBD2. The CDR3 spans 15 residues. Per the germline V gene, CDR1 is SEHNR and CDR2 is FQNEAQ (reference sequence). The junction had 2 bases not matched to a gene; V was cut back by 1 base and J by 1 base. The chain's CDR3 is CASSLGGSRTDTQYF. The CDR3 bases are TGTGCCAGCAGCTTAGGCGGGAGCCGCACAGATACGCAGTATTTT.

The chain links TRBV2 to TRBJ2-7, with 13 nucleotides matching TRBD2. CDR1 and CDR2 from the germline V gene are SNHLY and FYNNEI. Trimming removed 7 bases from V and 3 bases from J; junction bases left unmatched: 15. This CDR3 is built from 18 residues. The CDR3 region has the DNA TGTGCCAGCACAGGACTAGCGGGAGAAGTGACAGGTAGCTACGAGCAGTACTTC. This encodes CASTGLAGEVTGSYEQYF.

The J gene is TRBJ1-2, the V gene TRBV5-1; tentatively, D is TRBD1 (5 bases). This CDR3 has 13 residues. The V gene's germline CDR1 is SGHRS and CDR2 YFSETQ. The V end lost 4 bases, the J end lost 4 bases, and 11 bases lay between the germline ends. The CDR3 bases are TGCGCCAGCAGCCCCCACGGGACCTATGGCTACACCTTC. Translated, it gives CASSPHGTYGYTF.

To note about this clone: A far larger clone is just one base off, so this is likely a read error. This chain links TRBV30 with TRBJ1-5, with D perhaps matching TRBD1 (6 bases). Germline lookup yields CDR1 GTSNPN and CDR2 SVGIG (reference sequence). The CDR3 runs 15 residues. Trimming removed 8 bases at V and 4 bases at J, with 21 bases between. CDR3 loop: CARTRSDSRNQPQHF. CDR3 DNA: TGTGCCCGGACGAGATCGGACAGCCGGAATCAGCCCCAGCATTTT.

The chain combines TRBV5-6 with TRBJ1-1; 8 nucleotides agree with TRBD1. The CDR3 is 15 residues long. Trimming removed 3 bases from V and 6 bases from J; junction bases left unmatched: 10. Germline V gene sequence: CDR1 SGHDT, CDR2 YYEEEE. The CDR3 protein is CASSSDRGHKPEAFF. CDR3 nucleotide sequence: TGTGCCAGCAGCTCCGACAGGGGACACAAGCCTGAAGCTTTCTTT.

The chain uses TRBV10-3 and TRBJ2-1, with D unresolved. The CDR3 is made up of 13 amino acids. V was trimmed by 6 bases and J by 4 bases, leaving 10 bases between them. CDR1 is ENHRY and CDR2 is SYGVKD in the germline V gene. The CDR3 is CAIRADSYNEQFF. CDR3 nucleotide sequence: TGTGCCATCAGGGCAGACTCTTACAATGAGCAGTTCTTC.

The chain combines TRBV6-5 with TRBJ1-1; D unclear. This CDR3 contains 14 residues. Germline V gene data show CDR1 as MNHEY and CDR2 as SVGAGI. V lost 2 bases, J lost 1 base, and 8 bases lay in between. As DNA, the CDR3 is TGTGCCAGCAGTTACACTCCAGGGAACACTGAAGCTTTCTTT. This encodes CASSYTPGNTEAFF.